This TCR beta chain came from a study of shared clonotypes between healthy human individuals. Findings and caveats of the study: The sole specimen, blood, was sampled, and tissue repertoires likely differ.

This table comes from immunoSEQ multiplex PCR, and its TCRdb copy is limited to in-frame clones, with some not included. The sample lists more than 1,200,000 clones, 98% occurring once. The CDR3 runs to 15 residues. The germline V gene has CDR1 SGHRS and CDR2 YFSETQ. Deletions cut 1 base from V and 4 bases from J, with 14 bases between. Concerning this clone itself: What it recognizes is unknown.

The V and J genes are TRBV5-1 and TRBJ1-2; D is unclear. Material: naive CD4+ T cells sorted from blood. Indicated subset: CD45RA+ positively selected. The sequence was obtained from a man aged 25 to 40 in good health. The CDR3 bases are TGCGCCAGCAGCTTGATCGCCCTTCTCATCTATGGCTACACCTTC. Its protein product is CASSLIALLIYGYTF. Looking up the rest from reference TRBV5-1 and TRBJ1-2 gives the full variable domain: KAGVTQTPRYLIKTRGQQVTLSCSPISGHRSVSWYQQTPGQGLQFLFEYFSETQRNKGNFPGRFSGRQFSNSRSEMNVSTLELGDSALYLCASSLIALLIYGYTFGSGTRLTVV.